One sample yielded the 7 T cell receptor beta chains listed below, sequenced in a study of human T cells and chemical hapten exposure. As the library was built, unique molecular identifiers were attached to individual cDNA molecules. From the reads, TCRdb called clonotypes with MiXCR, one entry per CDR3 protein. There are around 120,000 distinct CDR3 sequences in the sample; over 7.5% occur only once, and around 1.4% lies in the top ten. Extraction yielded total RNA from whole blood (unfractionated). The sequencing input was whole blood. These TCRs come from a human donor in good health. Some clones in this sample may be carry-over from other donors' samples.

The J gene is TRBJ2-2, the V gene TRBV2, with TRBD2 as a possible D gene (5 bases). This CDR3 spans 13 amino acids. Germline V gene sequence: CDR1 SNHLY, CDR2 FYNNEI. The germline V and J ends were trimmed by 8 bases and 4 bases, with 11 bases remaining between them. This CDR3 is CASGRTSTGELFF. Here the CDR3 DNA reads TGTGCCAGCGGTCGGACTTCCACCGGGGAGCTGTTTTTT.

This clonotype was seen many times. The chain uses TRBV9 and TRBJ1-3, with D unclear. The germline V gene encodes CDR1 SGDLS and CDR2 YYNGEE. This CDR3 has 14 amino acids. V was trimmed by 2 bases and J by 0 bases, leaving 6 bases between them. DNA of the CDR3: TGTGCCAGCAGCGTCCTGGTCTCTGGAAACACCATATATTTT. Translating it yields CASSVLVSGNTIYF.

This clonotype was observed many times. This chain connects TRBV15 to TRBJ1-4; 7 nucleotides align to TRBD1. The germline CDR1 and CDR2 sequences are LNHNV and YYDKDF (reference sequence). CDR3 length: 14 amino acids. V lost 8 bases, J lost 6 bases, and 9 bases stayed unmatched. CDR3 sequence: CATWGAGGYEKLFF. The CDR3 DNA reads TGTGCCACCTGGGGGGCAGGGGGGTATGAAAAACTGTTTTTT.

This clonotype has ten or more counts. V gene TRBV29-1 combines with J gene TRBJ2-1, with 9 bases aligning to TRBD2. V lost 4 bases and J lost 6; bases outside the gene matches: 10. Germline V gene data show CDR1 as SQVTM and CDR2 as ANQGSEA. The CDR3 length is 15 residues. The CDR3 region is CSVALRLAETNEQFF. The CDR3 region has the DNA TGCAGCGTTGCCCTGAGACTAGCGGAGACCAATGAGCAGTTCTTC.

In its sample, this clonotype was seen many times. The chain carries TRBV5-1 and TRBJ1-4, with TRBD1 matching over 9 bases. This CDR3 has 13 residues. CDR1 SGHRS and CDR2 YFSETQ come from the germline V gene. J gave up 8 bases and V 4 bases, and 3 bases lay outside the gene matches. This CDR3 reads CASSRTGDEKLFF. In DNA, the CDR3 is TGCGCCAGCAGCAGGACAGGGGACGAAAAACTGTTTTTT.

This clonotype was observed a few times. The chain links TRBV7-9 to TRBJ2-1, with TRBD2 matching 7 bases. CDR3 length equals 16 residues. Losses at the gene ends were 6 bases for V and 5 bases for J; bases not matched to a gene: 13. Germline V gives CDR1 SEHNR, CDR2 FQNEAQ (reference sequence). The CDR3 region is CASSRSTSAAHNEQFF. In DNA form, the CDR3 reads TGTGCCAGCAGTCGATCCACTAGCGCAGCCCACAATGAGCAGTTCTTC.

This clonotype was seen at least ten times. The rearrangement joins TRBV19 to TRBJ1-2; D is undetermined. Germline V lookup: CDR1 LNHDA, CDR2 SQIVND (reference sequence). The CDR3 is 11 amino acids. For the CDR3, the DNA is TGTGCGACACGGCGGGACTATGGCTACACCTTC. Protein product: CATRRDYGYTF.